These 6 T cell receptor beta chains came from one sample sequenced in a study of long-term antiretroviral therapy in people with HIV. It was version v3.0 of the immunoSEQ assay that was run at survey level. Sequenced by immunoSEQ multiplex PCR; TCRdb stores in-frame clones only, minus some. The repertoire has 27,000 or so clones, around four fifths of them found once; the top ten carry roughly a tenth. The sequencing here drew on unsorted PBMCs, taken 0.8 years before starting antiretroviral therapy. These TCRs come from a man between 18 and 29 years old with HIV.

This clone was recorded only once. This chain connects TRBV19 to TRBJ1-6; tentative D call: TRBD1 (6 bases). V was clipped by 5 bases and J by 9 bases, with 17 bases between them. Per germline, CDR1 LNHDA and CDR2 SQIVND (reference sequence). This CDR3 region has 15 residues. The CDR3 sequence: CASSPSGVGSSPLHF. The CDR3, as DNA: TGTGCCAGTAGTCCCTCAGGGGTGGGCAGTTCACCCCTCCACTTT.

This clone was counted once. This rearrangement joins TRBV19 to TRBJ2-7; 10 bases map to TRBD1. The ends lost 5 bases at V and 4 bases at J; junction bases unmatched: 5. The CDR3 extends over 14 amino acids. Germline CDR1 LNHDA, CDR2 SQIVND (reference sequence). The CDR3 DNA reads TGTGCCAGTAGTCCCGGGACAGGGGCATACGAGCAGTACTTC. This encodes CASSPGTGAYEQYF.

The chain combines TRBV2 with TRBJ2-1, with 8 bases lining up with TRBD2. Germline CDR1 SNHLY, CDR2 FYNNEI. The trim removed 5 bases at V and 6 bases at J, leaving 3 bases unmatched. There are 13 residues in the CDR3. The CDR3 spells CASSRLATNEQFF. In nucleotides, the CDR3 is TGTGCCAGCAGTAGACTAGCGACCAATGAGCAGTTCTTC.

This clone was found a few times. The chain employs TRBV6-1 and TRBJ1-6; 9 nucleotides line up with TRBD1. The CDR3 runs 15 residues. Germline CDR1 reads MNHNS; CDR2 reads SASEGT. Trimming cost V 4 bases and J 6 bases; bases outside gene matches: 4. The CDR3 nucleotides are TGTGCCAGCAGTGGCTTGACAGGGGGTAATTCACCCCTCCACTTT. It yields the protein CASSGLTGGNSPLHF.

The chain links TRBV5-4 to TRBJ1-3, with D unresolved. Per germline, CDR1 SGHNT and CDR2 YYREEE (reference sequence). V was cut by 0 bases and J by 2 bases, with 9 bases left in between. The CDR3 has 15 amino acids. As DNA, the CDR3 is TGTGCCAGCAGCTTGGATCCGGGCCCTGGAAACACCATATATTTT. Translation: CASSLDPGPGNTIYF.

This sequence joins TRBV10-3 and TRBJ1-1; D is unresolved. The V end was cut by 10 bases, the J end by 0 bases, with 24 bases between. CDR3 size: 17 residues. The germline gives CDR1 ENHRY, CDR2 SYGVKD. Here the CDR3 DNA reads TGTGCCACCCTACCCGGCGGCCTGAGCTTTTTGAACACTGAAGCTTTCTTT. This encodes CATLPGGLSFLNTEAFF.